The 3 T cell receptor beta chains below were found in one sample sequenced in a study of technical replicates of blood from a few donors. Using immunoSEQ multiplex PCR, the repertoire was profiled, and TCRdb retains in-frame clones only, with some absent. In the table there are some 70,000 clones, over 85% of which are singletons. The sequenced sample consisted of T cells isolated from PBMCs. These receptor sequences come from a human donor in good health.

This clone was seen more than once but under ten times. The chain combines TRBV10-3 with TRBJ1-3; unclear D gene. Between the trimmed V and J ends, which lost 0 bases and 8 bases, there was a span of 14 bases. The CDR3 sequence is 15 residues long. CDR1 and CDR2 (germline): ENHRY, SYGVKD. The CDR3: CAISESGFERDTIYF. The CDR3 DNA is TGTGCCATCAGTGAGTCTGGCTTCGAGAGGGACACCATATATTTT.

CDR3 coding DNA: TGTGCCAGCAGCCTTTGGAGGGACATTCAGTACTTC. It yields the protein CASSLWRDIQYF. The chain uses TRBV2 and TRBJ2-4, with D possibly being TRBD2 (6 bases). The CDR3 has 12 residues. Germline CDR1 SNHLY, CDR2 FYNNEI. Trimming stripped 6 bases from V and 8 bases from J, with 11 bases between.

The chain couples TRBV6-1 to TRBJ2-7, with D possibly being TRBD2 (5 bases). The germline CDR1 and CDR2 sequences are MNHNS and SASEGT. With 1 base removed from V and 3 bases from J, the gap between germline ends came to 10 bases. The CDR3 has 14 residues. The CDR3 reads CASSEEEESYEQYF. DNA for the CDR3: TGTGCCAGCAGTGAAGAGGAGGAGAGCTACGAGCAGTACTTC.